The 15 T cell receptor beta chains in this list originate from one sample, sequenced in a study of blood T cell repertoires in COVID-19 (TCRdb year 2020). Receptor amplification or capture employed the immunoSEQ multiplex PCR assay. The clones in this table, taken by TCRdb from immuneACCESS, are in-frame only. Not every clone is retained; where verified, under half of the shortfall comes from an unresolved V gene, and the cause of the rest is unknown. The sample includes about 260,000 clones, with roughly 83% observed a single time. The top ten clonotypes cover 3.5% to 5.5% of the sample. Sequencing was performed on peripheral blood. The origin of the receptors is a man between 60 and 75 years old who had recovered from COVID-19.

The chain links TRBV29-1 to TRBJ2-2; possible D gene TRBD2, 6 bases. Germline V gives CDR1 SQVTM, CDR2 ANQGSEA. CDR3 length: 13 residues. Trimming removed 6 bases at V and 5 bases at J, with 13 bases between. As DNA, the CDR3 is TGCAGCGTAGGGGTTGGGGGGACCGGGGAGCTGTTTTTT. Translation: CSVGVGGTGELFF.

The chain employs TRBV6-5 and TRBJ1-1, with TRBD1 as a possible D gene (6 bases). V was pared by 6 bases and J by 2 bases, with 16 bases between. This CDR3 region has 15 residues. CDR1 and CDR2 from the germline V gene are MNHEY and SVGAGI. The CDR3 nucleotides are TGTGCCAGCAGGACTATGAAGGGGGTCAACACTGAAGCTTTCTTT. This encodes CASRTMKGVNTEAFF.

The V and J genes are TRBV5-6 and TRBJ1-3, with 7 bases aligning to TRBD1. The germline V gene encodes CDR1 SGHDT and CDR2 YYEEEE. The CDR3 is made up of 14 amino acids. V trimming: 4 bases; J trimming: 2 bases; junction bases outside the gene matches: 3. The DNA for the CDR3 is TGTGCCAGCAGCCCGAGGGGGCCTGGAAACACCATATATTTT. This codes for CASSPRGPGNTIYF.

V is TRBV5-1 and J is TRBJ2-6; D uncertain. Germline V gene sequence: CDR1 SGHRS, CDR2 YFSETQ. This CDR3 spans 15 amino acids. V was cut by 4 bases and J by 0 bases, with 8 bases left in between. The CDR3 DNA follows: TGCGCCAGCAGCCCTTACACCTCTGGGGCCAACGTCCTGACTTTC. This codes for CASSPYTSGANVLTF.

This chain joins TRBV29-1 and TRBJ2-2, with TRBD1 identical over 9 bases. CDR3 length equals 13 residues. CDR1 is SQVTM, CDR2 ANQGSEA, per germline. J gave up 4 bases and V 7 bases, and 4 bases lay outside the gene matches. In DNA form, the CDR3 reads TGCAGCGCGGGACAGGGTACCACCGGGGAGCTGTTTTTT. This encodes CSAGQGTTGELFF.

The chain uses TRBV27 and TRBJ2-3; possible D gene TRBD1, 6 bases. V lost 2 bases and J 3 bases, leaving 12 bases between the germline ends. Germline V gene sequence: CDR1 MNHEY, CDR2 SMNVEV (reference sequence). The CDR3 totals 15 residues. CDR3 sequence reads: CASSLSRTETDTQYF. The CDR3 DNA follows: TGTGCCAGCAGTTTAAGCCGGACAGAAACAGATACGCAGTATTTT.

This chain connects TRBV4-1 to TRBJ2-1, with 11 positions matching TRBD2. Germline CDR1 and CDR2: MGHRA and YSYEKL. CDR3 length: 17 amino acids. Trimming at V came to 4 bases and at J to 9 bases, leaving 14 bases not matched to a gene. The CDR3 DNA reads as TGCGCCAGCAGCCCAGGGGTAGCGGGAGGGCTTGGGGGTGAGCAGTTCTTC. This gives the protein CASSPGVAGGLGGEQFF.

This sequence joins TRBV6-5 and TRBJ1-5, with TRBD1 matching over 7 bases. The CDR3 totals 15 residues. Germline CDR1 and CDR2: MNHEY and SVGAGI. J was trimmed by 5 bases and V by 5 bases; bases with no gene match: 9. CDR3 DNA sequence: TGTGCCAGCAGTCGACTGACAGGGAGAGATCAGCCCCAGCATTTT. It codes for CASSRLTGRDQPQHF.

The DNA of the CDR3 is TGTGCCAGCAGCTTAGCTCGGTCGACAGGGGCCGATCAGCCCCAGCATTTT. This codes for CASSLARSTGADQPQHF. V gene TRBV7-6 combines with J gene TRBJ1-5; TRBD1 matches 8 bases. The CDR3 is 17 residues long. Germline lookup yields CDR1 SGHVS and CDR2 FNYEAQ. V shed 0 bases and J 5 bases; nucleotides not matched to a gene: 9.

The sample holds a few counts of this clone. The CDR3: CASSKFSGMNTEAFF. The CDR3 DNA reads as TGTGCCAGCAGCAAATTCTCGGGGATGAACACTGAAGCTTTCTTT. The chain combines TRBV21-1 with TRBJ1-1. TRBV21-1 is deemed a pseudogene. The CDR3 loop spans 15 amino acids.

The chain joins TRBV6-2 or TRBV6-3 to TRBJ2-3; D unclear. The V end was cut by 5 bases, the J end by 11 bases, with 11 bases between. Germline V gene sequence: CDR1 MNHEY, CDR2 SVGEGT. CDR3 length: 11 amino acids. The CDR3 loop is CASSETEKQYF. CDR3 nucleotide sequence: TGTGCCAGCAGTGAGACGGAGAAGCAGTATTTT.

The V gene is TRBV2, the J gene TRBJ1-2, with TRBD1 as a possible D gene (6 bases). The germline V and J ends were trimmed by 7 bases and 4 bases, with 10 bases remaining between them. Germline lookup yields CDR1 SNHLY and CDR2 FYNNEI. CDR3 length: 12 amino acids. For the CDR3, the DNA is TGTGCCAGCAAGGGCAGGGGCTATGGCTACACCTTC. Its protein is CASKGRGYGYTF.

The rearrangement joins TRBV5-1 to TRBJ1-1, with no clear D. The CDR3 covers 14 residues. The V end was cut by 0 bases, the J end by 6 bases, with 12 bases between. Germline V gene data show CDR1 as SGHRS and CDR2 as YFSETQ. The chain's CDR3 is CASSLDPLGAEAFF. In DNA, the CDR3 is TGCGCCAGCAGCTTGGACCCCCTAGGCGCTGAAGCTTTCTTT.

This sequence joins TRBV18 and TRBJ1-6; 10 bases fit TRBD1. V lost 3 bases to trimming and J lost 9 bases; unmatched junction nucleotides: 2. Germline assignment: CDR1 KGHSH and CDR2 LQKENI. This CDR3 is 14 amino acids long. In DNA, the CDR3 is TGTGCCAGCTCACCGGACAGGGGGGCTTCACCCCTCCACTTT. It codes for CASSPDRGASPLHF.

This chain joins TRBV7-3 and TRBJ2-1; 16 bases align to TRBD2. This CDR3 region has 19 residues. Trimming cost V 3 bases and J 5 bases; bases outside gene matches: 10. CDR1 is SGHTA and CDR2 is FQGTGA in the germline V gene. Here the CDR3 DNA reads TGTGCCAGCAGCTTGTTTTTAGGGACTAGCGGGGGGGCGCACAATGAGCAGTTCTTC. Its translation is CASSLFLGTSGGAHNEQFF.